This entry lists 32 T cell receptor beta chains sequenced from one sample in a study of molecular identifiers for immune sequencing clone quantification. TCRdb passed the PCR reads through MiXCR, listing each CDR3 protein once. Of some 650,000 distinct CDR3 sequences in the sample, about 20% were seen once. The sequencing input was naive CD8+ T cells from blood, with Jurkat cell RNA spiked in. The subset denotes: FACS-sorted CD8+CD4-CCR7+CD45RA+ naive T cells. These receptors all stem from a human donor in good health. Some libraries in this study had Jurkat cell RNA spiked in.

As concerns this clonotype: This may arise from a read error, as a much more abundant clone is one base away. The chain carries TRBV12-3 or TRBV12-4 and TRBJ2-2, with 8 bases that match TRBD1. CDR3 length equals 18 residues. The CDR3 DNA reads TGTGCCAGCAGTTTAGTCTACCAGGGGGCCGGTAGCACCGGGGGGCTGTTTTTT. Translated: CASSLVYQGAGSTGGLFF.

This clonotype has only a few counts. This chain uses TRBV27 with TRBJ2-7, with D tentatively TRBD1 or TRBD2 (5 bases each). Deletions cut 3 bases from V and 3 bases from J, with 15 bases between. Germline V lookup: CDR1 MNHEY, CDR2 SMNVEV (reference sequence). The CDR3 is made up of 15 amino acids. The CDR3 is CASSLVGEGNYEQYF. The CDR3 bases are TGTGCCAGCAGTTTGGTGGGTGAGGGGAACTACGAGCAGTACTTC.

A word on this clonotype: Being one base from a much bigger clone, this may be a read error. The rearrangement links TRBV19 to TRBJ2-3, with 14 bases matching TRBD2. The trim removed 7 bases at V and 5 bases at J, leaving 11 bases unmatched. CDR1 and CDR2 (germline): LNHDA, SQIVND (reference sequence). This CDR3 has 17 amino acids. CDR3: CASTLTSGRAPGDTQYF. The CDR3 bases are TGTGCCAGTACCCTGACTAGCGGGAGGGCCCCCGGAGATACGCAGTATTTT.

The CDR3: CAVHSSRGSAGELFF. CDR3 DNA: TGTGCCGTCCACTCATCCCGGGGGTCAGCCGGGGAGCTGTTTTTT. The chain links TRBV12-3 or TRBV12-4 to TRBJ2-2; D perhaps matches TRBD2 (6 bases). V was cut by 11 bases and J by 6 bases, with 22 bases left in between. The CDR3 has 15 amino acids.

This clonotype was seen repeatedly, ten times or more. The chain links TRBV5-1 to TRBJ2-5, with D perhaps TRBD2 (6 bases). Between the trimmed V and J ends, which lost 4 bases and 3 bases, there was a span of 10 bases. Per the germline V gene, CDR1 is SGHRS and CDR2 is YFSETQ. The CDR3 runs 13 residues. The CDR3 spells CASSLWTKETQYF. DNA of the CDR3: TGCGCCAGCAGCCTATGGACTAAAGAGACCCAGTACTTC.

This clonotype was counted at least ten times. The chain couples TRBV7-8 to TRBJ2-5; D ambiguous. Germline values: CDR1 SGHVS, CDR2 FQNEAQ. Trimming removed 1 base at V and 0 bases at J, with 12 bases between. There are 16 residues in the CDR3. The CDR3 nucleotides read TGTGCCAGCAGCTTAGGTACCGTCCCGTACCAAGAGACCCAGTACTTC. It specifies CASSLGTVPYQETQYF.

The V gene is TRBV12-2, the J gene TRBJ2-3. TRBV12-2 is a recognized pseudogene. This CDR3 contains 15 residues. The CDR3 reads CASRRRDGVTDTQYF. The CDR3 bases are TGTGCAAGTCGCCGCCGCGACGGCGTCACAGATACGCAGTATTTT.

Many counts were recorded for this clonotype. DNA of the CDR3: TGTGCCAGCAGCTTAGAGCCGCAAGAGACCCAGTACTTC. It specifies CASSLEPQETQYF. The V gene is TRBV7-2, the J gene TRBJ2-5, with no clear D. Germline assignment: CDR1 SGHTA and CDR2 FQGNSA. V was shortened by 1 base and J by 2 bases, with 5 bases between the two germline ends. CDR3 size: 13 residues.

This clonotype has at least ten counts. The chain has TRBV4-1 and TRBJ1-2; TRBD1 agrees at 10 bases. The CDR3 extends over 17 amino acids. CDR1 and CDR2 (germline): MGHRA, YSYEKL. The V and J ends lost 0 bases and 6 bases, in that order; junction bases with no gene match: 10. CDR3 protein: CASSQELTGGRRNGYTF. DNA of the CDR3: TGCGCCAGCAGCCAAGAGTTGACAGGGGGCCGGAGAAATGGCTACACCTTC.

Ten or more counts support this clonotype. The J gene is TRBJ2-3, the V gene TRBV6-2 or TRBV6-3; D may be TRBD2 (6 bases). The CDR3 runs 20 residues. The germline gives CDR1 MNHEY, CDR2 SVGEGT. With 2 bases removed from V and 5 bases from J, the gap between germline ends came to 29 bases. The CDR3 loop reads CASSYIGGVVTPGVEDTQYF. Here the CDR3 DNA reads TGTGCCAGCAGTTACATTGGAGGAGTAGTAACCCCGGGAGTAGAAGATACGCAGTATTTT.

This clonotype was seen a handful of times. The rearrangement joins TRBV7-3 to TRBJ2-1; the D gene is possibly TRBD1 (6 bases). The CDR3 totals 16 residues. Trimming took 2 bases from V and 8 from J, leaving 19 bases between them. Germline loops: CDR1 SGHTA, CDR2 FQGTGA. In DNA, the CDR3 is TGTGCCAGCAGCTTAGGGGGCTCCGCCATGCCCGATGAGCAGTTCTTC. Its protein product is CASSLGGSAMPDEQFF.

This clonotype was seen many times. This chain uses TRBV20-1 with TRBJ2-7, with 9 bases identical to TRBD1. V lost 0 bases, J lost 4 bases, and 7 bases stayed unmatched. The CDR3 is 15 residues long. Germline CDR1 reads DFQATT; CDR2 reads SNEGSKA (reference sequence). The CDR3 DNA follows: TGCAGTGCTAGAGATACTACAGGGGGCGCTTACGAGCAGTACTTC. Protein: CSARDTTGGAYEQYF.

In this sample, this clonotype turned up many times. The chain couples TRBV7-3 to TRBJ2-3, with D tentatively TRBD1 (5 bases). The CDR3 totals 16 residues. Trimming took 2 bases from V and 0 from J, leaving 12 bases between them. Germline CDR1 reads SGHTA; CDR2 reads FQGTGA. Written as DNA, the CDR3 is TGTGCCAGCAGCTTAGAACCAGGACAAAGCACAGATACGCAGTATTTT. Translation gives CASSLEPGQSTDTQYF. Based on the CDR3 plus reference TRBV7-3 and TRBJ2-3, the full variable domain is GAGVSQTPSNKVTEKGKYVELRCDPISGHTALYWYRQSLGQGPEFLIYFQGTGAADDSGLPNDRFFAVRPEGSVSTLKIQRTERGDSAVYLCASSLEPGQSTDTQYFGPGTRLTVL.

V is TRBV5-6 and J is TRBJ1-1, with D possibly being TRBD1 (5 bases). The CDR3 totals 14 residues. CDR1 is SGHDT and CDR2 is YYEEEE in the germline V gene. V was cut by 4 bases and J by 3 bases, with 13 bases left in between. The CDR3 is CASSTDGGDTEAFF. In nucleotides, the CDR3 is TGTGCCAGCAGCACGGACGGAGGGGACACTGAAGCTTTCTTT.

A note on this clonotype: An end of the junction does not agree with germline; a read error may underlie this. The chain carries TRBV9 and TRBJ2-7; weak D call: TRBD2 (5 bases). The CDR3 extends over 16 amino acids. Germline V lookup: CDR1 SGDLS, CDR2 YYNGEE. The DNA of the CDR3 is TGTGCCAGCGGCGTGAGCGGAACTAACGCGGGTTACGAGCAGTACTTC. It specifies CASGVSGTNAGYEQYF.

There are a few counts of this clonotype. The chain links TRBV20-1 to TRBJ1-1; TRBD1 might be the D (5 bases). The germline V and J ends were trimmed by 6 bases and 3 bases, with 14 bases remaining between them. In germline, CDR1 is DFQATT, CDR2 SNEGSKA (reference sequence). CDR3 length: 13 amino acids. CDR3 DNA: TGCAGTGCGGCAGAGGGACGGTACACTGAAGCTTTCTTT. Protein product: CSAAEGRYTEAFF.

About this clonotype: This may stem from a read error, because a much larger clone lies one nucleotide away. The J gene is TRBJ2-1, the V gene TRBV29-1; a weak D match, TRBD2 (5 bases). CDR3 length: 11 residues. Trimming took 4 bases from V and 12 from J, leaving 13 bases between them. Germline CDR1 reads SQVTM; CDR2 reads ANQGSEA. The CDR3 loop is CSVVRRFRQFF. The DNA for the CDR3 is TGCAGCGTTGTCCGGAGGTTTCGGCAGTTCTTC.

This clonotype was seen a handful of times. This chain uses TRBV19 with TRBJ2-3; 7 bases agree with TRBD1. V lost 8 bases and J lost 4; bases outside the gene matches: 6. This CDR3 is built from 13 residues. Germline V gene lookup returns CDR1 LNHDA and CDR2 SQIVND (reference sequence). The CDR3 sequence: CASSGGSADTQYF. CDR3 DNA sequence: TGTGCCAGTTCAGGGGGTAGCGCAGATACGCAGTATTTT.

This clonotype has at least ten counts. This chain uses TRBV19 with TRBJ2-7; 10 bases map to TRBD2. The CDR3 spans 17 residues. In germline, CDR1 is LNHDA, CDR2 SQIVND (reference sequence). V shed 1 base, J shed 1 base, and the junction held 7 bases outside the gene matches. The CDR3 DNA sequence: TGTGCCAGTAGTATAGCTAGCGGGGGCCCTTGGTCCTACGAGCAGTACTTC. It is translated as CASSIASGGPWSYEQYF.

This clonotype was found many times. V is TRBV28 and J is TRBJ1-6, with a weak D call TRBD1 (5 bases). Trimming stripped 3 bases from V and 6 bases from J, with 18 bases between. The V gene's germline CDR1 is MDHEN and CDR2 SYDVKM. The CDR3 spans 17 residues. The CDR3 loop reads CASSFIGTSLLNSPLHF. The DNA of the CDR3 is TGTGCCAGCAGTTTCATAGGGACGAGCTTACTTAATTCACCCCTCCACTTT.

This clonotype was counted at least ten times. J is TRBJ2-3 and V is TRBV27; D unresolved. Germline CDR1 MNHEY, CDR2 SMNVEV (reference sequence). Trimming took off 5 bases at V and 0 bases at J, with 27 bases between the two ends. The CDR3 has 20 residues. CDR3 DNA sequence: TGTGCCAGCAGTCCTACTGGGGTCCGAGGCCCAAATGATAGCACAGATACGCAGTATTTT. Its protein product is CASSPTGVRGPNDSTDTQYF.

Of note for this clonotype: Just one base apart from a much larger clone, this may be a read error. V usage is TRBV30 and J usage is TRBJ2-2; no clear D. The germline V gene has CDR1 GTSNPN and CDR2 SVGIG (reference sequence). The CDR3 is made up of 14 amino acids. The CDR3 nucleotides read TGTGCCTGGAGTCCTTCGTCAAACACCAGGGAGCTGTTTTTT. Translating it yields CAWSPSSNTRELFF.

This clonotype was recorded many times. The J gene is TRBJ2-7, the V gene TRBV19; D perhaps matches TRBD2 (5 bases). The CDR3 sequence is 15 residues long. The V and J ends lost 3 bases and 2 bases respectively, with 14 bases between them. Looked up from germline, CDR1 is LNHDA and CDR2 is SQIVND (reference sequence). The CDR3 DNA is TGTGCCAGTAGTATGGGCACGGGGAAAACCTACGAGCAGTACTTC. Its translation: CASSMGTGKTYEQYF.

This clonotype was seen at least ten times. The chain links TRBV5-1 to TRBJ2-5; D is unclear. V lost 4 bases and J 4 bases, leaving 14 bases between the germline ends. The CDR3 covers 14 residues. The germline V gene encodes CDR1 SGHRS and CDR2 YFSETQ. In nucleotides, the CDR3 is TGCGCCAGCAGCCACCGGACGCCCCCAGAGACCCAGTACTTC. Amino acid sequence: CASSHRTPPETQYF. Together with reference TRBV5-1 and TRBJ2-5, the CDR3 gives the full variable domain: KAGVTQTPRYLIKTRGQQVTLSCSPISGHRSVSWYQQTPGQGLQFLFEYFSETQRNKGNFPGRFSGRQFSNSRSEMNVSTLELGDSALYLCASSHRTPPETQYFGPGTRLLVL.

The chain is built from TRBV6-5 and TRBJ2-2; 7 nucleotides line up with TRBD2. Germline CDR1 and CDR2: MNHEY and SVGAGI. There are 17 residues in the CDR3. Trimming took 7 bases from V and 5 from J; bases not matched to a gene: 16. The CDR3 protein is CASIPTPAGAYTGELFF. CDR3 nucleotides: TGTGCCAGCATCCCAACCCCCGCGGGAGCGTATACCGGGGAGCTGTTTTTT.

V gene TRBV6-5 combines with J gene TRBJ2-5; 8 bases are shared with TRBD2. The V segment lost 1 base and the J segment 4 bases; nucleotides outside the gene matches: 5. Germline CDR1 is MNHEY and CDR2 is SVGAGI. This CDR3 spans 15 amino acids. The CDR3: CASSYWAGGGETQYF. DNA for the CDR3: TGTGCCAGCAGTTACTGGGCGGGAGGTGGAGAGACCCAGTACTTC.

This clonotype was detected a few times. This rearrangement joins TRBV7-9 to TRBJ2-7, with 11 nucleotides matching TRBD1. Germline V CDR1 and CDR2: SEHNR, FQNEAQ (reference sequence). This CDR3 region has 14 residues. With 4 bases clipped from V and 6 bases from J, the junction kept 5 bases outside the gene matches. CDR3 sequence: CASSSQDRGREQYF. The DNA for the CDR3 is TGTGCCAGCAGCTCCCAGGACAGGGGGCGCGAGCAGTACTTC. The entire variable domain, with the rest obtained from reference TRBV7-9 and TRBJ2-7, is as follows: DTGVSQNPRHKITKRGQNVTFRCDPISEHNRLYWYRQTLGQGPEFLTYFQNEAQLEKSRLLSDRFSAERPKGSFSTLEIQRTEQGDSAMYLCASSSQDRGREQYFGPGTRLTVT.

This clonotype showed up many times. The chain uses TRBV29-1 and TRBJ2-1, with 9 positions matching TRBD1. This CDR3 has 14 amino acids. Germline V gene data show CDR1 as SQVTM and CDR2 as ANQGSEA. V shed 6 bases, J shed 7 bases, and the junction held 10 bases outside the gene matches. The CDR3 DNA reads as TGCAGCGTCGCCGGGACAGGGAGGGAAAATGAGCAGTTCTTC. This codes for CSVAGTGRENEQFF.

Notes on this clonotype: Possible read error: a much larger clone is one base away. V gene TRBV6-5 combines with J gene TRBJ1-6; D uncertain. The CDR3 is 13 residues long. In germline, CDR1 is MNHEY, CDR2 SVGAGI. The CDR3 loop is CASGYTPAGPLHF. The CDR3 coding sequence is TGTGCCAGCGGTTACACCCCAGCCGGACCCCTCCACTTT.

This clonotype was found many times. The chain is built from TRBV6-6 and TRBJ1-5; the match to TRBD1 covers 12 bases. V lost 6 bases, J lost 7 bases, and 7 bases stayed unmatched. The CDR3 loop spans 15 amino acids. Per the germline V gene, CDR1 is MNHNY and CDR2 is SVGAGI (reference sequence). CDR3 DNA sequence: TGTGCCAGCAGGGCCGGGACAGGGGGCATCCAGCCCCAGCATTTT. Encoded protein: CASRAGTGGIQPQHF.

This clonotype has a count of ten or more. V and J are TRBV20-1 and TRBJ2-7; D possibly uses TRBD1 or TRBD2 (5 bases each). The germline V and J ends were trimmed by 6 bases and 2 bases, with 17 bases remaining between them. Germline CDR1 and CDR2: DFQATT and SNEGSKA (reference sequence). There are 14 residues in the CDR3. CDR3 nucleotides: TGCAGTGCCGAGCGGCAGGGTGGCACCTACGAGCAGTACTTC. This codes for CSAERQGGTYEQYF.

At least ten counts were recorded for this clonotype. The chain recombines TRBV12-3 or TRBV12-4 with TRBJ2-2, with D hard to call. The V end lost 6 bases, the J end lost 3 bases, and 5 bases lay between the germline ends. The CDR3 totals 12 residues. DNA for the CDR3: TGTGCCAGCAGACCCTACACCGGGGAGCTGTTTTTT. This sequence encodes CASRPYTGELFF.